Presented here are 9 T cell receptor beta chains from one specimen sequenced in a study of shared clonotypes between healthy human individuals. Assay used: immunoSEQ multiplex PCR; TCRdb lists only in-frame clones, some missing. The sample has fewer than 550,000 clones; around 79% are singletons. The sequencing input was PBMCs. Receptors were obtained from a woman aged 40-49 years in good health. Some clones in this sample may be carry-over from other donors' samples.

The chain links TRBV27 to TRBJ2-5; weak D call: TRBD1 (6 bases). The DNA end favors TRBJ2-7, so the J call may be wrong. Germline CDR1 is MNHEY and CDR2 is SMNVEV (reference sequence). The CDR3 contains 14 residues. CDR3 amino acids: CASSLDRDTYEQYF. CDR3 coding DNA: TGTGCCAGCAGTCTCGACCGGGACACCTACGAGCAGTACTTC.

The V gene is TRBV5-1, the J gene TRBJ2-2; possible D gene TRBD1, 6 bases. CDR3 length: 15 residues. The germline gives CDR1 SGHRS, CDR2 YFSETQ. Trimming left V 0 bases short and J 5 bases short, with 11 bases between. CDR3 loop: CASSLEVGTTGELFF. In DNA, the CDR3 is TGCGCCAGCAGCTTGGAAGTGGGGACAACCGGGGAGCTGTTTTTT.

The sample holds a few counts of this clone. CDR3 sequence reads: CASSLITGTTLSYEQYF. CDR3 DNA sequence: TGCGCCAGCAGCCTAATTACCGGGACTACCCTTTCCTACGAGCAGTACTTC. This chain joins TRBV4-1 and TRBJ2-5, with TRBD2 matching 7 bases. TRBJ2-7 explains the end of the DNA better; the J call may be wrong. The CDR3 covers 17 residues. Germline CDR1 and CDR2: MGHRA and YSYEKL.

This chain links TRBV2 with TRBJ2-1; TRBD1 agrees at 10 bases. Germline-derived CDR1 and CDR2 are SNHLY and FYNNEI. This CDR3 has 17 amino acids. The ends lost 3 bases at V and 2 bases at J; junction bases unmatched: 7. The chain's CDR3 is CASSDPRQGATYNEQFF. CDR3 nucleotides: TGTGCCAGCAGTGATCCCCGACAGGGGGCTACCTACAATGAGCAGTTCTTC.

This chain uses TRBV27 with TRBJ2-1, with 13 bases identical to TRBD2. The CDR3 extends over 15 amino acids. The V segment lost 7 bases and the J segment 8 bases; nucleotides outside the gene matches: 8. Germline values: CDR1 MNHEY, CDR2 SMNVEV (reference sequence). DNA for the CDR3: TGTGCCAGCACACTCGGACTAGCGGGAGTCGATGAGCAGTTCTTC. Translated, it gives CASTLGLAGVDEQFF.

This clone was recorded only once. The chain links TRBV4-3 to TRBJ2-2; possibly TRBD2 for D (5 bases). This CDR3 has 16 amino acids. Germline V gene data show CDR1 as LGHNA and CDR2 as YSLEER. The V end was cut by 1 base, the J end by 3 bases, with 12 bases between. The CDR3: CASSQVRGSDTGELFF. The CDR3 DNA follows: TGCGCCAGCAGCCAAGTTCGGGGAAGTGACACCGGGGAGCTGTTTTTT.

The V and J genes are TRBV19 and TRBJ2-1; D is undetermined. Trimming removed 3 bases from V and 3 bases from J, with 9 bases in between. This CDR3 spans 14 amino acids. CDR1 LNHDA and CDR2 SQIVND come from the germline V gene (reference sequence). The CDR3 DNA sequence: TGTGCCAGTAGTATGGATCAGAACTACAATGAGCAGTTCTTC. Translation: CASSMDQNYNEQFF.

The chain combines TRBV29-1 with TRBJ2-1, with 8 bases matching TRBD1. Germline V gene lookup returns CDR1 SQVTM and CDR2 ANQGSEA. The CDR3 totals 16 residues. The junction had 7 bases not matched to a gene; V was cut back by 0 bases and J by 3 bases. CDR3 region: CSVEEGTGISYNEQFF. The DNA of the CDR3 is TGCAGCGTTGAAGAGGGGACAGGTATTAGCTACAATGAGCAGTTCTTC.

V usage is TRBV7-8 and J usage is TRBJ2-1; TRBD2 matches at 15 bases. V shed 3 bases, J shed 12 bases, and the junction held 6 bases outside the gene matches. CDR3 length equals 15 residues. The germline V gene encodes CDR1 SGHVS and CDR2 FQNEAQ. The DNA for the CDR3 is TGTGCCAGCAGCTTCGGGACTAGCGGGAGGCGCGGGCAGTTCTTC. Protein product: CASSFGTSGRRGQFF.